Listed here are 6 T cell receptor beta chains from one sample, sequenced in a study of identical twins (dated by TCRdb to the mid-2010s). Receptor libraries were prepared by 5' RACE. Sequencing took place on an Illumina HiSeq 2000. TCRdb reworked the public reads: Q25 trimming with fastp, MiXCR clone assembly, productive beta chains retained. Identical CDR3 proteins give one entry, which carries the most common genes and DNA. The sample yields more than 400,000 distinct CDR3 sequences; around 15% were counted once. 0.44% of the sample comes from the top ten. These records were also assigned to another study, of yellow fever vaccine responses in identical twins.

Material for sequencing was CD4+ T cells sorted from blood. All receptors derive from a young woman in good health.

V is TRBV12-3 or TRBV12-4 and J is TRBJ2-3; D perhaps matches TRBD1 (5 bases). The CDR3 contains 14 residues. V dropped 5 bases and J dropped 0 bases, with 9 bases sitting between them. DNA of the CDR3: TGTGCCAGCAGTCCCCGACAGAGCACAGATACGCAGTATTTT. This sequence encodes CASSPRQSTDTQYF.

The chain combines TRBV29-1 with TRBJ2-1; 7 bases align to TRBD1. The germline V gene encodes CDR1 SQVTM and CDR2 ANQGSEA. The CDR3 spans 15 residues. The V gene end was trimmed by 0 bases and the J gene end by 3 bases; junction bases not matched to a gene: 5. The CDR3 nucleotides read TGCAGCGTTGAAGAAACAGGGGTCCGCTACAATGAGCAGTTCTTC. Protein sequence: CSVEETGVRYNEQFF.

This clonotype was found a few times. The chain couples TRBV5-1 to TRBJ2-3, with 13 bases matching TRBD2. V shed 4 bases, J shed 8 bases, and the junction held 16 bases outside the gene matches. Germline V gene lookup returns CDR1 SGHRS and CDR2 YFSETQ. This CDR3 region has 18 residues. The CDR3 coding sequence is TGCGCCAGCAGCCCTTCACCCCCGGGACTAGCGGGGATGCGTACGCAGTATTTT. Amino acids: CASSPSPPGLAGMRTQYF. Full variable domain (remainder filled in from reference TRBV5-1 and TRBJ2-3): KAGVTQTPRYLIKTRGQQVTLSCSPISGHRSVSWYQQTPGQGLQFLFEYFSETQRNKGNFPGRFSGRQFSNSRSEMNVSTLELGDSALYLCASSPSPPGLAGMRTQYFGPGTRLTVL.

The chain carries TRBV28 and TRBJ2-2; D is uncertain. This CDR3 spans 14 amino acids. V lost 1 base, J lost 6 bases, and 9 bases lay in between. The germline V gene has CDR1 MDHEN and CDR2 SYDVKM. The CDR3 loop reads CASSLLDFSGELFF. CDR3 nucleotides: TGTGCCAGCAGTTTATTAGATTTCTCCGGGGAGCTGTTTTTT. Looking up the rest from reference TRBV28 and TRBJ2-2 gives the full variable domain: DVKVTQSSRYLVKRTGEKVFLECVQDMDHENMFWYRQDPGLGLRLIYFSYDVKMKEKGDIPEGYSVSREKKERFSLILESASTNQTSMYLCASSLLDFSGELFFGEGSRLTVL.

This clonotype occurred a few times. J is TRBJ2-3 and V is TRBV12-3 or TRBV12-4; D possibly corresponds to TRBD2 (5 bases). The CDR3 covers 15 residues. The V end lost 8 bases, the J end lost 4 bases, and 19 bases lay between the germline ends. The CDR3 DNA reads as TGTGCCAGCCGTCGGGGTCTAGCTGGCCCAGATACGCAGTATTTT. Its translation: CASRRGLAGPDTQYF.

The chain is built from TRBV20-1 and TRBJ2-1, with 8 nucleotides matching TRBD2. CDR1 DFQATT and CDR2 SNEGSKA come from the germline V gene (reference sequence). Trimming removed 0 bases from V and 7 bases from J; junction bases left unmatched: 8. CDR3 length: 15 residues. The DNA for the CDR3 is TGCAGTGCTAGAGAAAGCGGGGGCCCGTTTAATGAGCAGTTCTTC. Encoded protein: CSARESGGPFNEQFF.